A selection of T cell receptor beta chains follows, all from one sample in a study of shared clonotypes between healthy human individuals. The data were produced by immunoSEQ multiplex PCR, yet TCRdb's version contains in-frame clones alone and is incomplete. Among approximately 2,200,000 clones listed, roughly 91% were seen once. The sequenced material came from naive CD8+ T cells from PBMCs. These TCRs come from a man aged 18 to 35 in good health. Some clones in this sample may be carry-over from other donors' samples. CDR3s leave out the opening cysteine and the closing phenylalanine or tryptophan. The listing skips clone size in some rows; elsewhere it reads once, few, many or a size class.

NA | TRBJ2-7 | TRBV27 | ASSRAELRKYEQY
NA | TRBJ2-4 | TRBV19 | ASSMVPGQGEPKNIQY
NA | TRBJ2-1 | TRBV27 | ASSSTRYNEQF
NA | TRBJ2-3 | TRBV29-1 | SVEGGLTDTQY
NA | TRBJ2-1 | TRBV5-6 | ASLTTGFNEQF
NA | NA | TRBV1 | TSSQDSIGAQREPSYEQY
NA | TRBJ1-2 | TRBV13 | ASSPGSLNYGYT
NA | TRBJ1-1 | TRBV15 | ATSSPLVGGAMNTEAF
NA | TRBJ2-7 | TRBV6-5 | ASSYSFSPTYEQY
NA | TRBJ2-2 | TRBV9 | ASTIGQGYTGELF
NA | TRBJ2-7 | TRBV4-1 | ASSQEGPAGGNYEQY
NA | TRBJ2-7 | TRBV29-1 | SVRQGGEQY
NA | TRBJ2-2 | TRBV19 | ASSESTGGDTGELF
NA | TRBJ1-2 | TRBV7-9 | ASSLLMTEHYGYT
NA | TRBJ1-1 | TRBV7-9 | ASSSLPGQGVTEAF
NA | TRBJ2-6 | TRBV19 | ASSPFLGLAGVDGANVLT
NA | TRBJ2-7 | TRBV27 | ASRSGREGYEQY
NA | TRBJ1-2 | TRBV7-2 | ASSLGGGGENGYT
once | TRBJ1-5 | TRBV19 | ASRGTPSHQPQH
NA | TRBJ2-2 | TRBV28 | ASSHTGELF
NA | TRBJ2-5 | TRBV5-1 | ASGTSGSQETQY
few | TRBJ2-1 | TRBV5-6 | ASSSGGRNEQF
NA | TRBJ2-3 | TRBV28 | ASSLWASTSSTDTQY
NA | TRBJ2-1 | TRBV19 | ASSITVGYEQF
NA | TRBJ2-7 | TRBV9 | ASSETDPPYEQY
NA | TRBJ2-2 | TRBV5-5 | ASSLDRGITGELF
NA | TRBJ2-1 | TRBV4-1 | ASSQPKAGVYNEQF
NA | TRBJ2-7 | TRBV2 | ASTTAGRSYEQY
NA | TRBJ1-1 | TRBV27 | ASSSHGWGGTEAF
NA | TRBJ1-1 | TRBV5-4 | ASSLRGAEAF
NA | TRBJ2-7 | TRBV5-4 | ASSLVWETVYEQY
NA | TRBJ2-2 | TRBV7-9 | ASSPTQRPNTGELF
NA | TRBJ1-3 | TRBV9 | ASGSYSSGNTIY
NA | TRBJ1-1 | TRBV11-2 | ASSFGQGTAF
once | TRBJ2-7 | TRBV9 | ASSVGASGSYEQY
NA | TRBJ2-1 | TRBV7-8 | ASSQLAGEVGNEQF
NA | TRBJ2-7 | TRBV5-4 | ASSLGTALYEQY
NA | TRBJ2-7 | TRBV14 | ASSPLAALLHEQY
NA | TRBJ2-7 | TRBV28 | ASSPPAGAEGGGLAYEQY
NA | TRBJ2-7 | TRBV9 | ASSVGQGTSYEQY
once | TRBJ1-2 | TRBV9 | ASSSQILYGYT
NA | TRBJ2-2 | TRBV6-1 | ASRGANTGELF
NA | TRBJ1-2 | TRBV9 | ASSVVIWTRAYGYT
NA | TRBJ1-1 | TRBV9 | ASSVGHRNTEAF
NA | TRBJ2-7 | TRBV9 | ASSGRDSPYEQY
NA | TRBJ1-2 | TRBV7-9 | ASSLSEQGYT
NA | TRBJ2-7 | TRBV27 | ASSSRDNLAGGLGEQY
NA | TRBJ2-7 | TRBV11-2 | ASSSRGLAASYEQY
NA | TRBJ1-4 | TRBV28 | ASSPSLQLYNEKLF
NA | TRBJ1-1 | TRBV5-1 | ASSLDLPRTEAF
NA | TRBJ1-2 | TRBV19 | ASSGFSRGPGYT
once | TRBJ2-5 | TRBV6-5 | ASSDNQETQY
NA | TRBJ2-1 | TRBV4-3 | ASSQEVYKAGGRDEQF
NA | TRBJ1-2 | TRBV5-1 | ASSLGNNYGYT
NA | TRBJ2-3 | TRBV28 | ASSLDRTTDTQY
NA | TRBJ1-5 | TRBV11-3 | ASTTLRINQPQH
NA | TRBJ2-5 | TRBV7-8 | ASSQGPGWTQY
NA | TRBJ2-1 | TRBV27 | ASSLKSYNEQF
NA | TRBJ2-7 | TRBV15 | ATSSSVDSYEQY
NA | TRBJ1-2 | TRBV29-1 | SVEGTGLGYGYT